The text below deals with one TCR beta chain. The target antigen is unknown. This sample includes further DNA sequences coding for the same CDR3. The data belong to a study of beta chain features in type 1 diabetes. Overall study results and limits: A moderate, significant TCRB CDR3 shortening appeared in type 1 diabetes across four CD4+ subsets.

Sorting of CD4+ naive, central memory, regulatory and stem cell-like memory cells was performed via CD45RO/CCR7/CD25/CD127/CD95/CD27. V lost 6 bases to trimming and J lost 2 bases, with 8 bases between them. Per the germline V gene, CDR1 is SQVTM and CDR2 is ANQGSEA. The CDR3 runs 11 residues. Expressed TCRB transcripts were sequenced, since all the RNA that had been isolated was reverse transcribed. Clones were read by immunoSEQ multiplex PCR, and TCRdb kept only the in-frame ones, dropping some. The sample lists approximately 470,000 clones, approximately 30% occurring once. This chain uses TRBV29-1 with TRBJ2-7; maybe TRBD2 (5 bases). The TCR sequence derives from a man aged 18 to 29 in good health. The sequenced sample consisted of naive CD4+ T cells from blood. CDR3 residues: CSVGDPYEQYF. The CDR3 nucleotides are TGCAGCGTGGGAGATCCCTACGAGCAGTACTTC.